This T cell receptor beta chain appears in the sequencing data of a study of T cells expressing NK-cell markers. Study as a whole: HCMV seropositivity marked seven of the eight sequenced donors; one was seronegative.

Germline V CDR1 and CDR2: DFQATT, SNEGSKA (reference sequence). This CDR3 has 14 amino acids. Study results and caveats: Whether expanded NKG2C+ T cell clones were HCMV specific stayed uncertain. Each of 5 to 7 donors carried dominant NKG2C+ clonotypes accounting for about 1.0-7.0% of CD8+ T cells.

Comments on this clonotype: Its antigen is still unknown.

TCRdb reprocessed the 5' RACE reads, with one entry per CDR3 protein and no DNA. In total, the table holds about 450,000 distinct CDR3 sequences. This clonotype was obtained from a woman aged 18 to 75 in good health. The chain employs TRBV20-1 and TRBJ2-2; TCRdb picks TRBD2, but there is no DNA to check that call. The sample taken for sequencing was blood T cells: a sorted CD56 or NKG2C T cell subset, CD4+ or CD8+ T cells, or bulk PBMC T cells (not recorded which). The CDR3 region is CSASGLANTGELFF.